Sequencing of this TCR beta chain was carried out in a study of CD4 T cells in relation to SARS-CoV-2 and coronaviruses. Germline assignment: CDR1 LNHNV and CDR2 YYDKDF (reference sequence). The CDR3 totals 18 residues. The V end was cut by 1 base, the J end by 0 bases, with 16 bases between. Before the COVID-19 pandemic, during about 2010-2018, CD4+ T cells were taken from unexposed donors. CD4+ T cells were isolated from the cells after nine to eleven days of culture. Each well had 2.1 million or so PBMCs in approximately 5% human AB serum with IL-2. This clone appeared a single time. Its antigen is not known. Profiling relied on immunoSEQ multiplex PCR, and the TCRdb table lists in-frame clones only, not all of them. The sample contains 15,000 to 20,000 clones, about 79% of which appear only once.

This TCR derives from a human donor in good health. The material sequenced was CD4+ T cells from PBMCs, cultured in vitro. The chain recombines TRBV15 with TRBJ1-3, with D possibly being TRBD1 (6 bases). CDR3 residues: CATSRGEGHRSSGNTIYF. The CDR3 bases are TGTGCCACCAGCAGAGGAGAGGGACACCGGAGCTCTGGAAACACCATATATTTT.